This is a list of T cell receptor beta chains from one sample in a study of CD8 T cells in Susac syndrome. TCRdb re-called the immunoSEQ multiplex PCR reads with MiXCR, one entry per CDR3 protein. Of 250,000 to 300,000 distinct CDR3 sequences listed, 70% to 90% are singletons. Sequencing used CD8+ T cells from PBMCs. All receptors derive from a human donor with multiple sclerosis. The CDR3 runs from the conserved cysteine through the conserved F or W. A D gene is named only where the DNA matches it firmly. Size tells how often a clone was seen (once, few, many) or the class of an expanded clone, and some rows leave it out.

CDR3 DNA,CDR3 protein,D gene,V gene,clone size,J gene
TGTGCCAGCAGCTCAGCGGCCGGGACAGGGACTGAAAAACTGTTTTTT,CASSSAAGTGTEKLFF,TRBD1,TRBV5-6,-,TRBJ1-4
TGTGCCAGCAGCCAAGGAATAGCGGGAGCATGGGATGAGCAGTTCTTC,CASSQGIAGAWDEQFF,TRBD2,TRBV3-1,-,TRBJ2-1
TGTGCCAGTAGTATGGCCAGCGGGAGGCATTTAATCAATGAGCAGTTCTTC,CASSMASGRHLINEQFF,TRBD2,TRBV19,-,TRBJ2-1
TGTGCCAGCGCCCGGGAGACGGGAGGTCTAGAGACCCAGTACTTC,CASARETGGLETQYF,TRBD2,TRBV19,-,TRBJ2-5
TGTGCCAGCAGCTTAGGGGGGGTCGTAAACTACGAGCAGTACTTC,CASSLGGVVNYEQYF,-,TRBV7-2,-,TRBJ2-7
TGCAGTGCTAGGCTGACGGGGGGTTCCTACGAGCAGTACTTC,CSARLTGGSYEQYF,TRBD2,TRBV20-1,-,TRBJ2-7
TGTGCCAGCAGCCTAGCAGCAGGGGGCGATTACAATGAGCAGTTCTTC,CASSLAAGGDYNEQFF,TRBD1,TRBV14,-,TRBJ2-1
TGTGCCAGCAGTGATCCGGCAGGGGGAACCTACGAGCAGTACTTC,CASSDPAGGTYEQYF,TRBD1,TRBV2,few,TRBJ2-7
TGCGCCAGCAGCCAAGATCGCACCCTCCGGTCTCGAGAGCAGTTCTTC,CASSQDRTLRSREQFF,-,TRBV4-3,-,TRBJ2-1
TGTGCCAGCAGTGATATAGCTCTAGCCGGGGAGCTGTTTTTT,CASSDIALAGELFF,-,TRBV2,-,TRBJ2-2
TGTGCCACCGGAGGCGGGAGAATGGACAATGAGCAGTTCTTC,CATGGGRMDNEQFF,TRBD2,TRBV15,-,TRBJ2-1
TGTGCCAGCAGCGCCAGACTAGCGGGAGAGTCCTACGAGCAGTACTTC,CASSARLAGESYEQYF,TRBD2,TRBV9,-,TRBJ2-7
TGTGCCAGCAGCACAGAGACAGGGAGCGGTGGTCATGAGCAGTTCTTC,CASSTETGSGGHEQFF,TRBD1,TRBV9,-,TRBJ2-1
TGTGCCAGCAGTCTCCGGGACGGACACTACGAGCAGTACTTC,CASSLRDGHYEQYF,-,TRBV6-1,-,TRBJ2-7
TGTGCCAGCAGCACAGGGGGTACAGATACGCAGTATTTT,CASSTGGTDTQYF,TRBD1,TRBV7-7,-,TRBJ2-3
TGTGCCAGCAGCTCCCTCCCCCGGGTGGGTGGTGGGTCACCCCTCCACTTT,CASSSLPRVGGGSPLHF,-,TRBV7-2,once,TRBJ1-6